This TCR beta chain was recovered during a study of Graves' ophthalmopathy and Graves' hyperthyroidism. RNA transcripts yielded amplified TCR beta CDR3 regions. First-round RT-PCR used HTBI primers; second-round multiplex PCR followed. TCRdb itself ran the multiplex PCR reads through MiXCR, one entry per CDR3 protein. Of around 660,000 distinct CDR3 sequences in the sample, more than 40% are singletons; the top ten hold over 2.5%. V was clipped by 5 bases and J by 3 bases; unmatched bases: 7. In germline, CDR1 is SGHVS, CDR2 FQNEAQ. The CDR3 totals 15 residues. The sequenced material came from peripheral blood. This chain connects TRBV7-8 to TRBJ2-5, with 9 bases fitting TRBD2. The source of this sequence is an adult man with Graves' ophthalmopathy. CDR3 region: CASSQGGGAKETQYF. CDR3 nucleotides: TGTGCCAGCAGCCAAGGCGGGGGGGCTAAAGAGACCCAGTACTTC.